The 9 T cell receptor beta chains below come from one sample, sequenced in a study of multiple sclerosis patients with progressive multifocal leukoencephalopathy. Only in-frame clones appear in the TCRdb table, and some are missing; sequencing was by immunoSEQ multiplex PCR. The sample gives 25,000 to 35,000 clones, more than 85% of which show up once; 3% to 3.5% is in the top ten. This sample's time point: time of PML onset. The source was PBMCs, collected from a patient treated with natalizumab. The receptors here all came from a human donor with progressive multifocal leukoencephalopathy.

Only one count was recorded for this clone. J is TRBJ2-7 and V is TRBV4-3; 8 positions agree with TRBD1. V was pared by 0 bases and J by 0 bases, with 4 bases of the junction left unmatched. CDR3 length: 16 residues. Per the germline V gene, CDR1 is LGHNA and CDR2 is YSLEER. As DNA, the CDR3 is TGCGCCAGCAGCCAAGACCCGGACAGGGCCTCCTACGAGCAGTACTTC. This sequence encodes CASSQDPDRASYEQYF.

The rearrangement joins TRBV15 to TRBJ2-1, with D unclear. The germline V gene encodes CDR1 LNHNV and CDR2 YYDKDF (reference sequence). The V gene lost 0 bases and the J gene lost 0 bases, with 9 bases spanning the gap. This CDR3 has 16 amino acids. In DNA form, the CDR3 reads TGTGCCACCAGCAGAGAGGGCCCCAGCTCCTACAATGAGCAGTTCTTC. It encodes CATSREGPSSYNEQFF.

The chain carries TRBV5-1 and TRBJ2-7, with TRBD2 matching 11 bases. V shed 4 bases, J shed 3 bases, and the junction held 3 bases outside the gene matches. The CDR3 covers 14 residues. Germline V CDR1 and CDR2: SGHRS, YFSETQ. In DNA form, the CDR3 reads TGCGCCAGCAGCCAAGGGACTAGCGGCTACGAGCAGTACTTC. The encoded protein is CASSQGTSGYEQYF.

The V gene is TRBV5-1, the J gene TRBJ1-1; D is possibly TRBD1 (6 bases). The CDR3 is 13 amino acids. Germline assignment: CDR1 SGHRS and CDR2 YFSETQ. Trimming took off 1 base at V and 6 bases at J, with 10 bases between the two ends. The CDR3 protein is CASSLRGGPEAFF. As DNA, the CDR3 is TGCGCCAGCAGCTTGAGAGGGGGGCCTGAAGCTTTCTTT. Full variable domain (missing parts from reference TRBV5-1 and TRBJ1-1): KAGVTQTPRYLIKTRGQQVTLSCSPISGHRSVSWYQQTPGQGLQFLFEYFSETQRNKGNFPGRFSGRQFSNSRSEMNVSTLELGDSALYLCASSLRGGPEAFFGQGTRLTVV.

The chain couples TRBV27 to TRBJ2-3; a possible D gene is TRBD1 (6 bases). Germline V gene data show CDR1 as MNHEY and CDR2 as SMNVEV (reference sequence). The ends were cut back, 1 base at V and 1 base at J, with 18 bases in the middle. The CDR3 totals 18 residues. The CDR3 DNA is TGTGCCAGCAGTTTATTTAGGACAGCTCCCGCACGCACAGATACGCAGTATTTT. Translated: CASSLFRTAPARTDTQYF.

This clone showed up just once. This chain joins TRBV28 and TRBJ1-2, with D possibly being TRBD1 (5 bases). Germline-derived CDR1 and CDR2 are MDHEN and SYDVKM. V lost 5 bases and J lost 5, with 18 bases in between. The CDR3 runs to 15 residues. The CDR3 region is CASSPGGTDRYGYTF. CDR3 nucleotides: TGTGCCAGCAGTCCCGGGGGTACAGATCGATATGGCTACACCTTC.

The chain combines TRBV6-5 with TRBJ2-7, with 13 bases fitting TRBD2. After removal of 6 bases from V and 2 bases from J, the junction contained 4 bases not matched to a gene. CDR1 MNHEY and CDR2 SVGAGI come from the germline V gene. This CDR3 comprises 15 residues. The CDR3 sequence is CASRPGLAGAYEQYF. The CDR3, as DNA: TGTGCCAGCAGACCCGGACTAGCGGGAGCCTACGAGCAGTACTTC.

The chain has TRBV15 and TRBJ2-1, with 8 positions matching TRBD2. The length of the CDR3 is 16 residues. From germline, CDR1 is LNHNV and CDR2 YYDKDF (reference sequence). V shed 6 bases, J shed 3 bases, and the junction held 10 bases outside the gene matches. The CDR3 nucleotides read TGTGCCACCAGATATCTGCCGGGAGGGAACTACAATGAGCAGTTCTTC. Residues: CATRYLPGGNYNEQFF.

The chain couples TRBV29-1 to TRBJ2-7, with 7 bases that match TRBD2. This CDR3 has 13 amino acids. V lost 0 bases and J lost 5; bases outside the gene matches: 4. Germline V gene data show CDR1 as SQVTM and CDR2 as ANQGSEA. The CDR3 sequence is CSVEDRGGDEQYF. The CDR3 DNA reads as TGCAGCGTTGAAGACCGCGGGGGTGACGAGCAGTACTTC.